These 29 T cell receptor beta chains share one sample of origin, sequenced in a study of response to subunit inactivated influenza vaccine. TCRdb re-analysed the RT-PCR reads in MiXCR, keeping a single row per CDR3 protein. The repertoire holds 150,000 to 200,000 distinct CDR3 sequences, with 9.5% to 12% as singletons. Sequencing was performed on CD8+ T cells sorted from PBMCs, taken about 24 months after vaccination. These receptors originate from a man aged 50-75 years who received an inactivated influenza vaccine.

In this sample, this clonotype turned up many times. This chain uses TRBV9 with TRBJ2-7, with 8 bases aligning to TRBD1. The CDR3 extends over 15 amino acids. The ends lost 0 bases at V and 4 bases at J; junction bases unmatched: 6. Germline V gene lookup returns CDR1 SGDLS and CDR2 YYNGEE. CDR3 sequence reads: CASSVAGTGQYEQYF. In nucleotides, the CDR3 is TGTGCCAGCAGCGTAGCTGGGACAGGACAGTACGAGCAGTACTTC.

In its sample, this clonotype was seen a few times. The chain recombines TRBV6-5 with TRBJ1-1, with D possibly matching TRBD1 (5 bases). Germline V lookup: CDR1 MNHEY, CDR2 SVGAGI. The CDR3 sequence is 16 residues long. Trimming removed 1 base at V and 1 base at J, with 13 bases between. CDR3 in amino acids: CASSYYGRGGNTEAFF. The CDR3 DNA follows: TGTGCCAGCAGTTACTACGGGAGGGGAGGGAACACTGAAGCTTTCTTT.

CDR3 protein: CSAHSGGAYDNEQFF. In DNA form, the CDR3 reads TGCAGTGCCCATAGCGGGGGGGCGTATGACAATGAGCAGTTCTTC. The chain employs TRBV20-1 and TRBJ2-1; 11 bases are shared with TRBD2. There are 15 residues in the CDR3. With V trimmed by 6 bases and J by 5 bases, 9 bases remained unmatched. Germline V CDR1 and CDR2: DFQATT, SNEGSKA (reference sequence).

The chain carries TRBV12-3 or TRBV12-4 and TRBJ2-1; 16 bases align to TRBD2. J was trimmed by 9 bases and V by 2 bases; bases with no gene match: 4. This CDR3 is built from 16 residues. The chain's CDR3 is CASSLSGLAGGTEQFF. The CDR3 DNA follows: TGTGCCAGCAGTTTATCGGGACTAGCGGGGGGGACTGAGCAGTTCTTC.

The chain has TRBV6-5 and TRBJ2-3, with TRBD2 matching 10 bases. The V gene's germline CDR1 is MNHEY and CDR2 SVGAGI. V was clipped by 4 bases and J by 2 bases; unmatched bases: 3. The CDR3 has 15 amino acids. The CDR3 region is CASSWLAGDTDTQYF. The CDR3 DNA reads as TGTGCCAGCAGTTGGCTAGCGGGGGACACAGATACGCAGTATTTT.

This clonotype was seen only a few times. For the CDR3, the DNA is TGTGCCAGCAGTTTATACCCCGATGGGGCGGGAACCTACAATGAGCAGTTCTTC. Its protein product is CASSLYPDGAGTYNEQFF. The genes are TRBV28 and TRBJ2-1, with D perhaps TRBD2 (6 bases). This CDR3 comprises 18 residues. V was clipped by 1 base and J by 2 bases, with 18 bases between them. CDR1 MDHEN and CDR2 SYDVKM come from the germline V gene.

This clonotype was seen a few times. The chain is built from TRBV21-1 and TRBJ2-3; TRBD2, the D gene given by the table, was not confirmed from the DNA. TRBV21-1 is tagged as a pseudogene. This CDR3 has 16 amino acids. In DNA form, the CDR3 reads TGTGCCAGCCGTAGGTCGGACGGCCACAGCACAGATACGCAGTATTTT. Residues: CASRRSDGHSTDTQYF.

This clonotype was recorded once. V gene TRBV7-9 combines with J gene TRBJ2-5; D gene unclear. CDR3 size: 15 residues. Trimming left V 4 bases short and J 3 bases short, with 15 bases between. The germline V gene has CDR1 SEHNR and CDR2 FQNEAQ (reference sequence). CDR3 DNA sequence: TGTGCCAGCAGCTATGGTGGAAACGGAAAAGAGACCCAGTACTTC. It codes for CASSYGGNGKETQYF.

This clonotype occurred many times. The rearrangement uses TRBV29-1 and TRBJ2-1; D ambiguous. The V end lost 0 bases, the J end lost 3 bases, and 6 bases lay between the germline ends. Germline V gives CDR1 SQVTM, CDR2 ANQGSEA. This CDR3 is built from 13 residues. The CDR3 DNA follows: TGCAGCGTTGAAGATGGCCTCTACAATGAGCAGTTCTTC. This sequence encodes CSVEDGLYNEQFF.

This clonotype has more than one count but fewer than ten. The CDR3 loop is CASRAGTSGRWEQFF. CDR3 DNA sequence: TGTGCCAGCAGGGCCGGGACTAGCGGGAGGTGGGAGCAGTTCTTC. This rearrangement joins TRBV2 to TRBJ2-1; TRBD2 matches at 15 bases. Germline V gene sequence: CDR1 SNHLY, CDR2 FYNNEI. The CDR3 spans 15 residues. With V trimmed by 6 bases and J by 10 bases, 7 bases remained unmatched.

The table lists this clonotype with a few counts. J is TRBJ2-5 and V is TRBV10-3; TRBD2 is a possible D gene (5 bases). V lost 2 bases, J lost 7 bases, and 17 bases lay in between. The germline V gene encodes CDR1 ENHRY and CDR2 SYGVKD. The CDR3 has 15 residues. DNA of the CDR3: TGTGCCATCAGTGAGCCAAGGGCTAGCCGGTTGACCCAGTACTTC. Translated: CAISEPRASRLTQYF.

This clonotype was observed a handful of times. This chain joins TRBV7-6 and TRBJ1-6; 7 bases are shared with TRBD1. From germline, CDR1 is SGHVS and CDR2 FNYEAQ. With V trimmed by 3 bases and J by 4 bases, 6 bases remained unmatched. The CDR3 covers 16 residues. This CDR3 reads CASSLGPGQYNSPLHF. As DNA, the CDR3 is TGTGCCAGCAGCTTGGGACCGGGACAGTATAATTCACCCCTCCACTTT.

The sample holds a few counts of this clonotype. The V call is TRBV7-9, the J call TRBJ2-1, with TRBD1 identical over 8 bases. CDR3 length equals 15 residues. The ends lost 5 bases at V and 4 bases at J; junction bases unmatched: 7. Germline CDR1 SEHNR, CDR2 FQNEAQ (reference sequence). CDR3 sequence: CASSPSRDRYNEQFF. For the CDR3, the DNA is TGTGCCAGCAGCCCATCCCGGGACAGGTACAATGAGCAGTTCTTC.

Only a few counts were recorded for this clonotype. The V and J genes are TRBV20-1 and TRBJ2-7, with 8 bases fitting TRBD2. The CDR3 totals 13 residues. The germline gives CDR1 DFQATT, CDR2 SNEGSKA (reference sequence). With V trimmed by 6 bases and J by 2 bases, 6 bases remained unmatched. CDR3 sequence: CSAPGGDTYEQYF. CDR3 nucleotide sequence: TGCAGTGCCCCCGGGGGGGACACCTACGAGCAGTACTTC.

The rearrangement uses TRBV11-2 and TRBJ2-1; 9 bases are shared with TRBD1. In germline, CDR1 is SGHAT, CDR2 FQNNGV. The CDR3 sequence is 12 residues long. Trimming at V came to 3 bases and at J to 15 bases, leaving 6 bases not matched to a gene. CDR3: CASSFGTGFGFF. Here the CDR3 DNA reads TGTGCCAGCAGCTTCGGGACAGGGTTTGGGTTCTTC.

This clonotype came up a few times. The CDR3 bases are TGTGCCAGCAGCTTGGATAACTTGGTGGAGACCCAGTACTTC. It specifies CASSLDNLVETQYF. The chain couples TRBV7-2 to TRBJ2-5; D ambiguous. V lost 3 bases to trimming and J lost 5 bases, with 13 bases between them. This CDR3 contains 14 residues. Germline V CDR1 and CDR2: SGHTA, FQGNSA. Full variable domain (outside the CDR3, taken from reference TRBV7-2 and TRBJ2-5): GAGVSQSPSNKVTEKGKDVELRCDPISGHTALYWYRQSLGQGLEFLIYFQGNSAPDKSGLPSDRFSAERTGGSVSTLTIQRTQQEDSAVYLCASSLDNLVETQYFGPGTRLLVL.

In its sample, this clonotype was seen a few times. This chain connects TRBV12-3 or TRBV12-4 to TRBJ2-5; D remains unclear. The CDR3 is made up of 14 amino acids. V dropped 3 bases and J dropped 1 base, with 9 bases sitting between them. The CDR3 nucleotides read TGTGCCAGCAGTTTTGACCCCACCCAAGAGACCCAGTACTTC. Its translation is CASSFDPTQETQYF.

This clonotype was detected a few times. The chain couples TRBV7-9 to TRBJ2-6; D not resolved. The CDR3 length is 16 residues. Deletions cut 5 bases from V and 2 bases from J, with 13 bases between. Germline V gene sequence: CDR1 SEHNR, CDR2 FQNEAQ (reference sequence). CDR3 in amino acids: CASSTSVPPGANVLTF. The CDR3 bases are TGTGCCAGCAGCACAAGTGTTCCCCCTGGGGCCAACGTCCTGACTTTC.

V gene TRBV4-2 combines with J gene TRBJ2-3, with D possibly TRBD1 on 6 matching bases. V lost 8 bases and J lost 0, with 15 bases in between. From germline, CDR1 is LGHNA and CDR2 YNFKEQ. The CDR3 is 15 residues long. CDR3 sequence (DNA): TGTGCCAGCGACCACATGGGACACAGCACAGATACGCAGTATTTT. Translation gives CASDHMGHSTDTQYF.

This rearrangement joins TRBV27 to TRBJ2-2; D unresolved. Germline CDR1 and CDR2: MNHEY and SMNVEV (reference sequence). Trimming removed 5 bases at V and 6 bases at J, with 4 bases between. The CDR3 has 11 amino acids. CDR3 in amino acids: CASSRAGELFF. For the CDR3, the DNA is TGTGCCAGCAGTCGGGCCGGGGAGCTGTTTTTT.

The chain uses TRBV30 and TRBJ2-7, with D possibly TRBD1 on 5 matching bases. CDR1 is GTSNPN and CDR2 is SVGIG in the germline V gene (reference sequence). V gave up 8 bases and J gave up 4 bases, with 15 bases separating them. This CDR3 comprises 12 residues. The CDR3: CAMDTGFYEQYF. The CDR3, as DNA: TGTGCCATGGACACCGGCTTTTACGAGCAGTACTTC.

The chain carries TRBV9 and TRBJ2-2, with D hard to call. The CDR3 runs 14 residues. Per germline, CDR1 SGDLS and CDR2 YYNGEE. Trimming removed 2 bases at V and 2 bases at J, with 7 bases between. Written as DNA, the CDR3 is TGTGCCAGCAGCGTGGGAACTAACACCGGGGAGCTGTTTTTT. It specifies CASSVGTNTGELFF.

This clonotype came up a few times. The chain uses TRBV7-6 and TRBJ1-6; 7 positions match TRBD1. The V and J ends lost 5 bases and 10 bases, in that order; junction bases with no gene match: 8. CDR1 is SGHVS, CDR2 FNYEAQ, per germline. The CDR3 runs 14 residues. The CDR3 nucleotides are TGTGCCAGCAGCGACGCAGGGGGGTCATCACCCCTCCACTTT. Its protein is CASSDAGGSSPLHF.

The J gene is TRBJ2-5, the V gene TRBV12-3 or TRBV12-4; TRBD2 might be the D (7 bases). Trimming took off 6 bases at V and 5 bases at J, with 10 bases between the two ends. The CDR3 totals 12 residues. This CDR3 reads CASSRGAETQYF. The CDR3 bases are TGTGCCAGCAGCCGGGGGGCGGAGACCCAGTACTTC.

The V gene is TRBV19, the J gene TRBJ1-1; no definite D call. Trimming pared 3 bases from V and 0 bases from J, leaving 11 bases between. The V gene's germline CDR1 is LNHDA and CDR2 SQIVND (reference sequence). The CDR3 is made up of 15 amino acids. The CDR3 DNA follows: TGTGCCAGTAGTATGAGTGTATACATGAACACTGAAGCTTTCTTT. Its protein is CASSMSVYMNTEAFF.

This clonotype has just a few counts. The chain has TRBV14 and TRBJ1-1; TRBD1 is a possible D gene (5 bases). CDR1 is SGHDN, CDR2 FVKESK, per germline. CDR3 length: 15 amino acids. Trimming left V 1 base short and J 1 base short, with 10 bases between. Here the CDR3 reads CASSQVGEGNTEAFF. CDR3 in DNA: TGTGCCAGCAGCCAAGTGGGGGAGGGGAACACTGAAGCTTTCTTT.

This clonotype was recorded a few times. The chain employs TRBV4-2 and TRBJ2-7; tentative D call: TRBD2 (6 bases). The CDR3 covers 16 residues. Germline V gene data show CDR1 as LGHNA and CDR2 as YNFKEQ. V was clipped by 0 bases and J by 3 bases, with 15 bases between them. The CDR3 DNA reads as TGTGCCAGCAGCCAAGAGACTAGAACCCCCTTCTACGAGCAGTACTTC. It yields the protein CASSQETRTPFYEQYF.

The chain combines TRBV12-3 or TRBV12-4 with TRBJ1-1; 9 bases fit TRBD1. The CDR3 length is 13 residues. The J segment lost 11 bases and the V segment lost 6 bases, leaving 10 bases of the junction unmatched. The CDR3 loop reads CASSWGQGGVAFF. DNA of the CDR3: TGTGCCAGCAGCTGGGGACAGGGCGGTGTTGCTTTCTTT.

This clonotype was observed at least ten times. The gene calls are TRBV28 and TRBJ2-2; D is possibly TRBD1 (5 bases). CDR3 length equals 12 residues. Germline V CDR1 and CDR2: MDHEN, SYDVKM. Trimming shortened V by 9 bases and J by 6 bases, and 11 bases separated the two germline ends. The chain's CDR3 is CASTRVAGELFF. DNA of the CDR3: TGTGCCAGTACCAGGGTAGCCGGGGAGCTGTTTTTT.